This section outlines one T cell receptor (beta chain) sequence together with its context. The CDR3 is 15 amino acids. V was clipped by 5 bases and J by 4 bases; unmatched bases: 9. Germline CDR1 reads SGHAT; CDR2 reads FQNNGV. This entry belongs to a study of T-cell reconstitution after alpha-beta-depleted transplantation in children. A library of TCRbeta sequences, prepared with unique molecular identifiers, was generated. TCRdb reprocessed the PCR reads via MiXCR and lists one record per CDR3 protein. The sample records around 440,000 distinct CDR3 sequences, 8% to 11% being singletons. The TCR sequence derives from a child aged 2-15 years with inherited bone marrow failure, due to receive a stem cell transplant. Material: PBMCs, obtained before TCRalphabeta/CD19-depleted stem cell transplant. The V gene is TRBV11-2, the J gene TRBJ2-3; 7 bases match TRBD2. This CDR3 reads CASSATSYLSDTQYF. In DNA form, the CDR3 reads TGTGCCAGCAGCGCGACTAGCTACCTATCAGATACGCAGTATTTT.